What follows are 25 T cell receptor beta chains derived from one specimen sequenced in a study of patients and donors after allogeneic stem cell transplantation. Using its own MiXCR run on the RT-PCR reads, TCRdb lists one record per CDR3 protein. Here the sample spans about 57,000 distinct CDR3 sequences, about an eighth being singletons. Sequencing was carried out using blood, either unsorted or a sorted T cell fraction (not recorded which). The receptors here all came from a human donor who was either an allogeneic HSCT recipient or a stem cell or donor lymphocyte infusion donor (not recorded which). It is not recorded whose cells these are; they may come from a transplant donor.

The table lists this clonotype with a few counts. The chain combines TRBV27 with TRBJ2-7, with TRBD2 matching 7 bases. Germline values: CDR1 MNHEY, CDR2 SMNVEV (reference sequence). J gave up 6 bases and V 1 base, and 3 bases lay outside the gene matches. The CDR3 is 13 residues long. CDR3 DNA: TGTGCCAGCAGTTTATGGGAGGGAAGCGAGCAGTACTTC. The encoded protein is CASSLWEGSEQYF.

The chain couples TRBV20-1 to TRBJ1-1; D not resolved. Germline CDR1 is DFQATT and CDR2 is SNEGSKA (reference sequence). Trimming cost V 0 bases and J 1 base, with 12 bases left between them. The CDR3 spans 15 residues. In DNA, the CDR3 is TGCAGTGCTAGAGATAGGACCGAAGAGAACACTGAAGCTTTCTTT. Translating it yields CSARDRTEENTEAFF.

This clonotype was counted at least ten times. The chain couples TRBV27 to TRBJ1-5; D might be TRBD1 (5 bases). The V gene's germline CDR1 is MNHEY and CDR2 SMNVEV (reference sequence). CDR3 size: 15 residues. The V and J ends lost 2 bases and 3 bases respectively, with 11 bases between them. The CDR3 nucleotides read TGTGCCAGCAGTTTAATAGGACATCTCAATCAGCCCCAGCATTTT. Its translation: CASSLIGHLNQPQHF.

This clonotype was seen at least ten times. The rearrangement joins TRBV4-2 to TRBJ1-2; D is uncertain. The CDR3 is made up of 11 amino acids. The V end was cut by 0 bases, the J end by 13 bases, with 9 bases between. Germline values: CDR1 LGHNA, CDR2 YNFKEQ. The CDR3 reads CASSQESLTTF. The CDR3 nucleotides read TGTGCCAGCAGCCAAGAATCTCTTACCACCTTC.

There are many counts of this clonotype. The rearrangement links TRBV7-2 to TRBJ1-5; D may be TRBD1 (6 bases). CDR3 size: 14 residues. Germline V gene data show CDR1 as SGHTA and CDR2 as FQGNSA. V was cut by 3 bases and J by 3 bases, with 9 bases left in between. The CDR3 bases are TGTGCCAGCAGCTTGACAGGACCCAATCAGCCCCAGCATTTT. Its protein is CASSLTGPNQPQHF.

This chain joins TRBV19 and TRBJ2-1; the match to TRBD2 covers 8 bases. V gave up 3 bases and J gave up 3 bases; unmatched junction bases: 7. Germline V lookup: CDR1 LNHDA, CDR2 SQIVND (reference sequence). The CDR3 is 16 amino acids. The chain's CDR3 is CASSIKWREDYNEQFF. Written as DNA, the CDR3 is TGTGCCAGTAGTATCAAATGGCGGGAGGACTACAATGAGCAGTTCTTC.

V usage is TRBV7-6 and J usage is TRBJ1-4, with TRBD1 as a possible D gene (6 bases). Per germline, CDR1 SGHVS and CDR2 FNYEAQ. Trimming took 1 base from V and 0 from J, leaving 24 bases between them. The CDR3 covers 21 residues. The CDR3 DNA reads as TGTGCCAGCAGCTTAGGAAGTGGCTGGGGGCGAGAGAGAACAACTAATGAAAAACTGTTTTTT. Its protein product is CASSLGSGWGRERTTNEKLFF.

This clonotype was counted only a few times. The V call is TRBV7-6, the J call TRBJ2-7, with D possibly called TRBD1 or TRBD2 (5 bases each). V lost 1 base and J lost 4, with 11 bases in between. The CDR3 spans 14 residues. Germline V lookup: CDR1 SGHVS, CDR2 FNYEAQ. The CDR3 nucleotides are TGTGCCAGCAGCTTAGGGGGTTGGGGGTACGAGCAGTACTTC. Residues: CASSLGGWGYEQYF.

This clonotype was seen repeatedly, ten times or more. The chain recombines TRBV18 with TRBJ1-1; 9 bases fit TRBD1. The J segment lost 0 bases and the V segment lost 1 base, leaving 3 bases of the junction unmatched. Germline V gene lookup returns CDR1 KGHSH and CDR2 LQKENI. The CDR3 loop spans 16 amino acids. The CDR3 sequence: CASSPQGQGMNTEAFF. DNA for the CDR3: TGTGCCAGCTCACCACAAGGACAGGGGATGAACACTGAAGCTTTCTTT.

This clonotype was counted between two and nine times. This chain uses TRBV2 with TRBJ2-7; the D gene could be TRBD1 or TRBD2 (5 bases each). Germline assignment: CDR1 SNHLY and CDR2 FYNNEI. Trimming cost V 7 bases and J 2 bases, with 9 bases left between them. This CDR3 spans 12 amino acids. Written as DNA, the CDR3 is TGTGCCAGCATTGGGGGACCCTACGAGCAGTACTTC. This codes for CASIGGPYEQYF.

The V call is TRBV10-3, the J call TRBJ2-1, with 9 positions matching TRBD2. The CDR3 is made up of 15 amino acids. CDR1 ENHRY and CDR2 SYGVKD come from the germline V gene. The junction had 10 bases not matched to a gene; V was cut back by 6 bases and J by 7 bases. The CDR3 protein is CAISLSGSVLNEQFF. In nucleotides, the CDR3 is TGTGCCATCAGCCTTAGCGGGAGTGTGCTTAATGAGCAGTTCTTC.

This clonotype was recorded a few times. This chain connects TRBV7-8 to TRBJ1-5; 7 bases are shared with TRBD1. CDR1 and CDR2 from the germline V gene are SGHVS and FQNEAQ. CDR3 length: 15 amino acids. The J segment lost 0 bases and the V segment lost 3 bases, leaving 2 bases of the junction unmatched. CDR3 coding DNA: TGTGCCAGCAGCTTGGGACAGTATAGCAATCAGCCCCAGCATTTT. Protein sequence: CASSLGQYSNQPQHF.

This rearrangement joins TRBV6-5 to TRBJ2-7; no firm D call. The CDR3 contains 14 residues. Per the germline V gene, CDR1 is MNHEY and CDR2 is SVGAGI. V dropped 0 bases and J dropped 2 bases, with 8 bases sitting between them. The CDR3 region is CASSYSRYAYEQYF. For the CDR3, the DNA is TGTGCCAGCAGTTACTCACGATATGCCTACGAGCAGTACTTC.

This clonotype occurred many times. The chain joins TRBV20-1 to TRBJ1-1; TRBD1 is a possible D gene (6 bases). Germline loops: CDR1 DFQATT, CDR2 SNEGSKA (reference sequence). Trimming stripped 5 bases from V and 11 bases from J, with 15 bases between. The CDR3 has 11 residues. The DNA for the CDR3 is TGCAGTGCTGCCGGACAGCCGAGGGCTTTCTTT. Protein product: CSAAGQPRAFF.

The V call is TRBV29-1, the J call TRBJ2-1; 10 nucleotides match TRBD2. Germline loops: CDR1 SQVTM, CDR2 ANQGSEA. The CDR3 length is 16 residues. V lost 5 bases, J lost 7 bases, and 14 bases stayed unmatched. In DNA, the CDR3 is TGCAGCGTTCACCCGTCGGCTAGCGGGAGATCAAATGAGCAGTTCTTC. It translates to CSVHPSASGRSNEQFF.

The V gene is TRBV29-1, the J gene TRBJ2-7, with 13 bases identical to TRBD2. The germline CDR1 and CDR2 sequences are SQVTM and ANQGSEA. J was trimmed by 3 bases and V by 4 bases; bases with no gene match: 6. The CDR3 consists of 15 residues. The CDR3 DNA reads TGCAGCGTTGGGCTACGACTAGCGGGAGGCTACGAGCAGTACTTC. Encoded protein: CSVGLRLAGGYEQYF.

As concerns this clonotype: The CDR3 ends on some other residue instead of the conserved phenylalanine or tryptophan, so this is likely a read error. In nucleotides, the CDR3 is TGTGCCAGCGGCGGGAACACTGAAGCTTTCTAT. This codes for CASGGNTEAFY. The chain has TRBV2 and TRBJ1-1; D gene unclear. Trimming took off 8 bases at V and 1 base at J, with 5 bases between the two ends. Germline values: CDR1 SNHLY, CDR2 FYNNEI. The CDR3 length is 11 residues.

This clonotype was seen more than once but under ten times. This chain joins TRBV5-6 and TRBJ2-7; either TRBD1 or TRBD2 may fit D (5 bases each). The CDR3 has 18 residues. CDR1 and CDR2 from the germline V gene are SGHDT and YYEEEE. Trimming removed 1 base at V and 0 bases at J, with 20 bases between. CDR3 sequence reads: CASSLYLFRDRSSYEQYF. The CDR3 DNA reads as TGTGCCAGCAGCTTGTATTTATTCCGGGACCGAAGCTCCTACGAGCAGTACTTC.

There are a few counts of this clonotype. The chain links TRBV13 to TRBJ2-1, with 8 bases that match TRBD2. CDR1 and CDR2 (germline): PRHDT, FYEKMQ (reference sequence). This CDR3 region has 13 residues. The trim removed 3 bases at V and 6 bases at J, leaving 1 base unmatched. CDR3 sequence: CASSFGTSNEQFF. The CDR3, as DNA: TGTGCCAGCAGCTTCGGGACTAGCAATGAGCAGTTCTTC.

The chain is built from TRBV7-9 and TRBJ2-2; 11 nucleotides match TRBD2. Germline V gene lookup returns CDR1 SEHNR and CDR2 FQNEAQ (reference sequence). The length of the CDR3 is 16 residues. The J segment lost 7 bases and the V segment lost 5 bases, leaving 9 bases of the junction unmatched. CDR3 loop: CASSHLTSGTGGELFF. CDR3 bases: TGTGCCAGCAGCCACCTGACTAGCGGGACTGGCGGGGAGCTGTTTTTT.

This clonotype has a handful of counts. The chain links TRBV5-1 to TRBJ2-1; TRBD2 aligns across 10 bases. This CDR3 region has 15 residues. Germline V gives CDR1 SGHRS, CDR2 YFSETQ. V shed 7 bases, J shed 8 bases, and the junction held 12 bases outside the gene matches. The CDR3 region has the DNA TGCGCCAGCTTCCAAGGGGGACTAGCGTCGGATGAGCAGTTCTTC. As protein: CASFQGGLASDEQFF.

There are many counts of this clonotype. The V call is TRBV20-1, the J call TRBJ1-5; D call uncertain. Germline lookup yields CDR1 DFQATT and CDR2 SNEGSKA (reference sequence). This CDR3 spans 13 amino acids. Trimming took 1 base from V and 4 from J, leaving 8 bases between them. The CDR3 spells CSARGAVNQPQHF. DNA for the CDR3: TGCAGTGCTAGAGGAGCGGTTAATCAGCCCCAGCATTTT.

This clonotype was picked up many times. This rearrangement joins TRBV5-1 to TRBJ2-2, with D possibly being TRBD1 (5 bases). Germline V CDR1 and CDR2: SGHRS, YFSETQ. This CDR3 region has 15 residues. V was pared by 1 base and J by 5 bases, with 12 bases between. CDR3 residues: CASSLYQGATGELFF. CDR3 bases: TGCGCCAGCAGCTTGTACCAGGGCGCGACCGGGGAGCTGTTTTTT.

This clonotype was picked up many times. The chain employs TRBV5-1 and TRBJ1-1; no clear D. CDR1 SGHRS and CDR2 YFSETQ come from the germline V gene. This CDR3 spans 14 amino acids. Deletions cut 1 base from V and 1 base from J, with 8 bases between. Here the CDR3 DNA reads TGCGCCAGCAGCTTGTGGCCGGAGAACACTGAAGCTTTCTTT. It is translated as CASSLWPENTEAFF.

The table lists this clonotype with many counts. The rearrangement uses TRBV19 and TRBJ1-2; D ambiguous. Germline V gene data show CDR1 as LNHDA and CDR2 as SQIVND (reference sequence). This CDR3 region has 14 residues. Trimming shortened V by 2 bases and J by 1 base, and 8 bases separated the two germline ends. The CDR3 DNA follows: TGTGCCAGTAGTATAAGGGAAGTTAACTATGGCTACACCTTC. This translates into CASSIREVNYGYTF.